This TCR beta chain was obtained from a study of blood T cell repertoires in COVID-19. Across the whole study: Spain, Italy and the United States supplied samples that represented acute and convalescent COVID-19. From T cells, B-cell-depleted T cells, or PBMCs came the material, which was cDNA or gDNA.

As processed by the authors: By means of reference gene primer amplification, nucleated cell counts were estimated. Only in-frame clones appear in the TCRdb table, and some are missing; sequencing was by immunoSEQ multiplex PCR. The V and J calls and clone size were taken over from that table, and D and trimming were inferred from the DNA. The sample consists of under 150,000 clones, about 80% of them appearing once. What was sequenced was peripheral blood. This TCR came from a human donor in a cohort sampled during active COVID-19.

The CDR3 is CASSQDRGTEAFF. The CDR3 DNA follows: TGTGCCAGTAGCCAGGACAGGGGGACTGAAGCTTTCTTT. The rearrangement joins TRBV19 to TRBJ1-1, with 10 bases lining up with TRBD1. Germline CDR1 is LNHDA and CDR2 is SQIVND (reference sequence). The CDR3 has 13 residues. The V gene end was trimmed by 6 bases and the J gene end by 5 bases; junction bases not matched to a gene: 3.